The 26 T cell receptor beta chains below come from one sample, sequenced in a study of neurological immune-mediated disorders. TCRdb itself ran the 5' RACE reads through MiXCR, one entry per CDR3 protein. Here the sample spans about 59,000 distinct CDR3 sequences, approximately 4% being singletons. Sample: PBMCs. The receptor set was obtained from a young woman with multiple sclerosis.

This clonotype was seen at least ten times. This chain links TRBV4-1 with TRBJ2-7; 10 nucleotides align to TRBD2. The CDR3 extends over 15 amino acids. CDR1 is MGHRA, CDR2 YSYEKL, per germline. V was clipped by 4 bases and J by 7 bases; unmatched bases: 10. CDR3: CASSRIAGGIGEQYF. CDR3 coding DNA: TGCGCCAGCAGCCGCATAGCGGGAGGAATAGGAGAGCAGTACTTC.

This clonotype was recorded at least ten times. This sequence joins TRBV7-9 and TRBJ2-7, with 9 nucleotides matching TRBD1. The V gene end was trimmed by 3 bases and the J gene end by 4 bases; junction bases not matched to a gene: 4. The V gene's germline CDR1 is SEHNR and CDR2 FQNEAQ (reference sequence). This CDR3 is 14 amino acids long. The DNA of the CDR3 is TGTGCCAGCAGCTTCACGGACAGGGGATACGAGCAGTACTTC. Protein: CASSFTDRGYEQYF.

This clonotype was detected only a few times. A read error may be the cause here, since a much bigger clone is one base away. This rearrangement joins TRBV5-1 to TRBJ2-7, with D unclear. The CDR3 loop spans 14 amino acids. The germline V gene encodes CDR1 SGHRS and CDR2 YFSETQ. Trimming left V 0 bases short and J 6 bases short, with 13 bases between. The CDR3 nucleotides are TGCGCCAGCAGCTTGGGGGGAAAGGGCCGCGAGCAGTACTTC. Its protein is CASSLGGKGREQYF.

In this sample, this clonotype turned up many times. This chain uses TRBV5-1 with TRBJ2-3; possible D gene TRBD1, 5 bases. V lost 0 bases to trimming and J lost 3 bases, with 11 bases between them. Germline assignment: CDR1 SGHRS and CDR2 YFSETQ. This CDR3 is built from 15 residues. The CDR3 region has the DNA TGCGCCAGCAGCTTGGTCCCAGGGTTGACAGATACGCAGTATTTT. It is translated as CASSLVPGLTDTQYF. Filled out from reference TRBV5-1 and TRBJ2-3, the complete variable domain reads KAGVTQTPRYLIKTRGQQVTLSCSPISGHRSVSWYQQTPGQGLQFLFEYFSETQRNKGNFPGRFSGRQFSNSRSEMNVSTLELGDSALYLCASSLVPGLTDTQYFGPGTRLTVL.

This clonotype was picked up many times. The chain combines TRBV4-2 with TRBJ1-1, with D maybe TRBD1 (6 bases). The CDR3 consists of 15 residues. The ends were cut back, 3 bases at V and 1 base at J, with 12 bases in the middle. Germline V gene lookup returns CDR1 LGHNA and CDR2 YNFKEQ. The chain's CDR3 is CASSHPGQPNTEAFF. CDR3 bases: TGTGCCAGCAGCCATCCCGGACAGCCGAACACTGAAGCTTTCTTT.

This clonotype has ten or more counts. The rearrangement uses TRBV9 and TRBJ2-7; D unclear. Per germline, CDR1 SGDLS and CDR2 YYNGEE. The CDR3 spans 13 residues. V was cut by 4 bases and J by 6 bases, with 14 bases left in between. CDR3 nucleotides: TGTGCCAGCAGCCCCCCCGTGGGGTCCGAGCAGTACTTC. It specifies CASSPPVGSEQYF.

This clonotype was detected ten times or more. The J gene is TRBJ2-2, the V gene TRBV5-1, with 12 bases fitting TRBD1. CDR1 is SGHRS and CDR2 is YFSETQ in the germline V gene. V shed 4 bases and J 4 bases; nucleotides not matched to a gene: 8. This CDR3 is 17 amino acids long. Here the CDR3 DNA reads TGCGCCAGCAGCCCCGGGACAGGGGGCGCTGGCACCGGGGAGCTGTTTTTT. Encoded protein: CASSPGTGGAGTGELFF.

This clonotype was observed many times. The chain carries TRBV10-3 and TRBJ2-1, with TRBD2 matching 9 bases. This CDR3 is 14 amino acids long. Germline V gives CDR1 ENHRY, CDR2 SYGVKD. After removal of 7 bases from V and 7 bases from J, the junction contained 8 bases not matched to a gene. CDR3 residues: CAITGAGGRNEQFF. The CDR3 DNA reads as TGTGCCATCACCGGAGCGGGGGGCAGGAATGAGCAGTTCTTC.

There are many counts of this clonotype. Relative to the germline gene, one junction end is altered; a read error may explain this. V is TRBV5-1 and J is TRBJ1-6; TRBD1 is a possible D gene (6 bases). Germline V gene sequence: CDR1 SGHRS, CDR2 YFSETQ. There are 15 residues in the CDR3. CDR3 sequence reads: CASSLGEGVSSPLNF. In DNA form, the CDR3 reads TGCGCCAGCAGCTTGGGGGAGGGGGTTTCCTCACCCCTCAACTTT.

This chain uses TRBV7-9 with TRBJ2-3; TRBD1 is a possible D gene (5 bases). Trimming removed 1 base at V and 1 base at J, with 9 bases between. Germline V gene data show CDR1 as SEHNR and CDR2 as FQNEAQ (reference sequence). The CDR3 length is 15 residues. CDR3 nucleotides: TGTGCCAGCAGCTTAGTAATGACAGGCACAGATACGCAGTATTTT. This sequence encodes CASSLVMTGTDTQYF.

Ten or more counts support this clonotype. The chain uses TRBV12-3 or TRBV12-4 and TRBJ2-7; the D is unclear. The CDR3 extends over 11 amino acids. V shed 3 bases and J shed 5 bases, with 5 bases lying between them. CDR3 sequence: CASSFGHEQYF. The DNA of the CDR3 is TGTGCCAGCAGTTTCGGGCACGAGCAGTACTTC.

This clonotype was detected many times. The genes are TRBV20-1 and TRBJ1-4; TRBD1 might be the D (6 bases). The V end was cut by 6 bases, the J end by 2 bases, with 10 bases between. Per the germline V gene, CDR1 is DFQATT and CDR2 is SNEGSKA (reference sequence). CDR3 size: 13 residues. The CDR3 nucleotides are TGCAGTGCCGTCGGACAGACTAATGAAAAACTGTTTTTT. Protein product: CSAVGQTNEKLFF.

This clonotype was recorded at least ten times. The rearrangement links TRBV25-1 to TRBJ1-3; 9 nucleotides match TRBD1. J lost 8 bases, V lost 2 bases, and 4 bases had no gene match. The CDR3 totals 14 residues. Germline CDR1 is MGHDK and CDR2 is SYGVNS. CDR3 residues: CASSEPRTGDTIYF. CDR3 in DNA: TGTGCCAGCAGTGAACCTAGGACAGGGGACACCATATATTTT.

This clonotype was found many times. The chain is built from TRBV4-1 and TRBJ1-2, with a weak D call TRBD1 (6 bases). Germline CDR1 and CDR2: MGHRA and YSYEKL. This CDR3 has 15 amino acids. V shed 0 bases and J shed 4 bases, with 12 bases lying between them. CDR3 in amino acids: CASSQEVVGAYGYTF. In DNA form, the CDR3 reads TGCGCCAGCAGCCAAGAGGTAGTGGGGGCCTATGGCTACACCTTC.

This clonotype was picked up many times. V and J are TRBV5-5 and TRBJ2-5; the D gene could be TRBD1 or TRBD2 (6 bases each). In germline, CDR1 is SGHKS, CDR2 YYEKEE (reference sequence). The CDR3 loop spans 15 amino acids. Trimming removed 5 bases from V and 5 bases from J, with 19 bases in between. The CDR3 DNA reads TGTGCCAGCAGATTTGACACGGGGGACATCGAGACCCAGTACTTC. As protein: CASRFDTGDIETQYF.

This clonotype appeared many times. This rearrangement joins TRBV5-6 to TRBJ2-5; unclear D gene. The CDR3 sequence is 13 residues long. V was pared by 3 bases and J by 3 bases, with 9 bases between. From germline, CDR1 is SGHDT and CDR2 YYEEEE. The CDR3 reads CASSYWAEETQYF. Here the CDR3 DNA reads TGTGCCAGCAGCTACTGGGCTGAAGAGACCCAGTACTTC. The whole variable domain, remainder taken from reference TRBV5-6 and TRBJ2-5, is DAGVTQSPTHLIKTRGQQVTLRCSPKSGHDTVSWYQQALGQGPQFIFQYYEEEERQRGNFPDRFSGHQFPNYSSELNVNALLLGDSALYLCASSYWAEETQYFGPGTRLLVL.

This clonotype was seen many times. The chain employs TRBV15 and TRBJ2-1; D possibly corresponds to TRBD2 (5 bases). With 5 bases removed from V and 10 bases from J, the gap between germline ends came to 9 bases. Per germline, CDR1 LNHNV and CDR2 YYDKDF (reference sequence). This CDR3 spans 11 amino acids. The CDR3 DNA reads TGTGCCACCAGCCGGACTGACGAGCAGTTCTTC. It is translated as CATSRTDEQFF.

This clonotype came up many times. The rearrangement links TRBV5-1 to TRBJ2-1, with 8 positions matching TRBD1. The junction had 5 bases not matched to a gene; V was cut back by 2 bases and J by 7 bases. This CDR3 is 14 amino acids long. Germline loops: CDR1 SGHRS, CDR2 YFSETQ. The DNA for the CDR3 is TGCGCCAGCAGCTTTGGACAGGGTGGGAATGAGCAGTTCTTC. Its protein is CASSFGQGGNEQFF. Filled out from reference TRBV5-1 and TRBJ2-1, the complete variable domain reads KAGVTQTPRYLIKTRGQQVTLSCSPISGHRSVSWYQQTPGQGLQFLFEYFSETQRNKGNFPGRFSGRQFSNSRSEMNVSTLELGDSALYLCASSFGQGGNEQFFGPGTRLTVL.

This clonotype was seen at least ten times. The CDR3 region has the DNA TGCGCCAGCAGCTTTGGACCCAGGAGTTTGTACGGCTACACCTTC. It codes for CASSFGPRSLYGYTF. The chain links TRBV5-1 to TRBJ1-2; D gene unclear. With 2 bases removed from V and 8 bases from J, the gap between germline ends came to 19 bases. This CDR3 spans 15 amino acids. The V gene's germline CDR1 is SGHRS and CDR2 YFSETQ.

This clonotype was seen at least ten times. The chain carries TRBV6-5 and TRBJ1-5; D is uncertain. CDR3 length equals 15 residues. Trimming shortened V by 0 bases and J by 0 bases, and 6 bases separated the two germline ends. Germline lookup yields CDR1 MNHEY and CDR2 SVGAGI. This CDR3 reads CASSYSPHSNQPQHF. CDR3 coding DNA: TGTGCCAGCAGTTACTCGCCCCATAGCAATCAGCCCCAGCATTTT.

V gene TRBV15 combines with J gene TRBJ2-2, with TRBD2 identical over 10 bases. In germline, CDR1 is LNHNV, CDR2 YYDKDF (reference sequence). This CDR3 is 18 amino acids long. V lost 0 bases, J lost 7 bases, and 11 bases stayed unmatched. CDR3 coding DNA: TGTGCCACCAGCAGAGATCGCCTTACTAGCGGGGCCCACGGGGAGCTGTTTTTT. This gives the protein CATSRDRLTSGAHGELFF.

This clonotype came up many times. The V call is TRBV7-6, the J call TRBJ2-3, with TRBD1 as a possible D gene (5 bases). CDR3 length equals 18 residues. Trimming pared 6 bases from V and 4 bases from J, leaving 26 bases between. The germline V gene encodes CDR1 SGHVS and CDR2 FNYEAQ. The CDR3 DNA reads TGTGCCAGCAGTCCAAACGTGGTAGGGGTCCTTGGAGCAGATACGCAGTATTTT. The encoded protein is CASSPNVVGVLGADTQYF.

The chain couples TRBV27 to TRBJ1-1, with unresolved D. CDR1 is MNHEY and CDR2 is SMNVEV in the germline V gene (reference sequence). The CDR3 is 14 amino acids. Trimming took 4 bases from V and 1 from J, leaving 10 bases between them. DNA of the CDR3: TGTGCCAGCAGTTCCAGAGAATCGAACACTGAAGCTTTCTTT. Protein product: CASSSRESNTEAFF.

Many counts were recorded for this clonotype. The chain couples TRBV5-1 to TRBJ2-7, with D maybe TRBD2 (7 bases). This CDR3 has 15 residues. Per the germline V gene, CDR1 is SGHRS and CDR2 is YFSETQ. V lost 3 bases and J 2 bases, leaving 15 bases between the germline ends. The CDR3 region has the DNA TGCGCCAGCAGCTCAGATGCGGGGGCACCCTACGAGCAGTACTTC. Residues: CASSSDAGAPYEQYF.

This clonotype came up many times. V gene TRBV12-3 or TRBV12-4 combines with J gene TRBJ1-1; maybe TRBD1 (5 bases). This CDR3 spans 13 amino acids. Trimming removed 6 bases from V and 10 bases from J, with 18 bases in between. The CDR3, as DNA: TGTGCCAGCAGCACTGGGGGAGTACCGGGAGCTTTCTTT. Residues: CASSTGGVPGAFF.

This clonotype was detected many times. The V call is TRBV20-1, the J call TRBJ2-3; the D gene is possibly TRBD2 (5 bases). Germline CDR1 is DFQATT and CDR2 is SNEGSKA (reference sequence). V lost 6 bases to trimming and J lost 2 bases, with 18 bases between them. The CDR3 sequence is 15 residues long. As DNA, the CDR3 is TGCAGTGCAATCAGCGGAACTACACACACAGATACGCAGTATTTT. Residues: CSAISGTTHTDTQYF.